This T cell receptor beta chain appears in the sequencing data of a study of cytomegalovirus exposure and HLA in healthy donors. CDR3 length equals 16 residues. Trimming pared 0 bases from V and 4 bases from J, leaving 16 bases between. Germline V gene sequence: CDR1 MGHRA, CDR2 YSYEKL. Participants comprised healthy donors of bone marrow. The PCR contained 60 Vbeta and 13 Jbeta primers. Here immunoSEQ multiplex PCR was the method, and the copy in TCRdb shows in-frame clones only, minus some. The sample holds 200,000 to 250,000 clones, approximately 78% seen once. Material: PBMCs. This sequence joins TRBV4-1 and TRBJ2-7; D might be TRBD1 (5 bases). The sequence was obtained from a man aged 25 to 45 in good health and CMV-seronegative. CDR3: CASSQEISGLGYEQYF. CDR3 nucleotide sequence: TGCGCCAGCAGCCAAGAGATCTCAGGGTTAGGTTACGAGCAGTACTTC.